This T cell receptor (beta chain) was captured in a study of blood T cells in healthy people across ages. Combining a sample-barcoded 5' primer with a J-beta primer mix, a second PCR ran for roughly 6 to 12 cycles. Researchers report that a template-switch adaptor with 12 random nucleotides tagged each cDNA molecule. MiXCR was run by TCRdb on the 5' RACE reads, yielding one entry per CDR3 protein. The sample lists over a million distinct CDR3 sequences; 35% to 45% were seen once. The TCR sequence derives from a young woman in good health. The material sequenced was blood.

The DNA for the CDR3 is TGCGCCAGCAGCCAAACAAAGAACTATGGCTACACCTTC. This translates into CASSQTKNYGYTF. The rearrangement uses TRBV4-1 and TRBJ1-2; D unresolved. V was trimmed by 2 bases and J by 2 bases, leaving 6 bases between them. The V gene's germline CDR1 is MGHRA and CDR2 YSYEKL. The CDR3 length is 13 residues.